A single sample is the source of the 32 T cell receptor beta chains below, sequenced in a study of shared clonotypes between healthy human individuals. CD45RO-negative, CCR7-selected cells formed the naive CD8 fraction, which excluded terminally differentiated effector memory CD45RA+ cells. TCRdb keeps only in-frame clones here, not all; method: immunoSEQ multiplex PCR. The sample shows about 2 million clones, just under 95% of them seen only once. Sequencing used naive CD8+ T cells sorted from blood. Receptors were obtained from a man between 18 and 35 years old in good health.

Comment on this clone: This same CDR3 is encoded by further DNA sequences in the sample. The chain is built from TRBV6-5 and TRBJ2-7; 8 nucleotides line up with TRBD2. This CDR3 has 15 amino acids. CDR1 is MNHEY and CDR2 is SVGAGI in the germline V gene. Germline trimming cut 0 bases from V and 1 base from J; bases unmatched to any gene: 2. The CDR3 here is CASSYSTSGSYEQYF. The CDR3 DNA follows: TGTGCCAGCAGTTACTCCACTAGCGGTTCCTACGAGCAGTACTTC.

The rearrangement joins TRBV15 to TRBJ1-5, with D possibly matching TRBD1 (6 bases). This CDR3 has 15 residues. In germline, CDR1 is LNHNV, CDR2 YYDKDF (reference sequence). Trimming cost V 5 bases and J 0 bases, with 11 bases left between them. The CDR3 loop is CATSGGTLSNQPQHF. The CDR3 DNA reads TGTGCCACCAGCGGCGGGACACTTAGCAATCAGCCCCAGCATTTT.

The chain combines TRBV7-9 with TRBJ1-5; unclear D gene. In germline, CDR1 is SEHNR, CDR2 FQNEAQ (reference sequence). Trimming took 10 bases from V and 5 from J, leaving 12 bases between them. CDR3 length: 12 amino acids. This CDR3 reads CATRTDDQPQHF. In DNA form, the CDR3 reads TGTGCCACCCGGACGGATGATCAGCCCCAGCATTTT.

The CDR3 DNA is TGTGCCAGTACCCGATATAGGACACAGAATCAGCCCCAGCATTTT. This codes for CASTRYRTQNQPQHF. The chain uses TRBV19 and TRBJ1-5, with D maybe TRBD1 (5 bases). CDR3 length equals 15 residues. Germline V CDR1 and CDR2: LNHDA, SQIVND (reference sequence). V dropped 7 bases and J dropped 4 bases, with 17 bases sitting between them.

This clone is a singleton in its sample. V usage is TRBV9 and J usage is TRBJ2-3; 8 bases line up with TRBD2. Germline V CDR1 and CDR2: SGDLS, YYNGEE. The CDR3 covers 14 residues. With 4 bases clipped from V and 6 bases from J, the junction kept 7 bases outside the gene matches. The CDR3 sequence: CASSMWASGDTQYF. In DNA, the CDR3 is TGTGCCAGCAGCATGTGGGCTAGCGGGGATACGCAGTATTTT.

The genes are TRBV4-1 and TRBJ2-7; D ambiguous. CDR1 MGHRA and CDR2 YSYEKL come from the germline V gene. CDR3 size: 13 residues. The V and J ends lost 0 bases and 6 bases respectively, with 9 bases between them. CDR3: CASSQDLRSEQYF. CDR3 DNA sequence: TGCGCCAGCAGCCAAGATCTTAGGTCCGAGCAGTACTTC.

V gene TRBV4-2 combines with J gene TRBJ2-3, with D unclear. V was clipped by 0 bases and J by 3 bases, with 1 base between them. Germline-derived CDR1 and CDR2 are LGHNA and YNFKEQ. The CDR3 is 12 amino acids. CDR3 in DNA: TGTGCCAGCAGCCAAGATACAGATACGCAGTATTTT. Protein: CASSQDTDTQYF.

The V call is TRBV19, the J call TRBJ2-5; D not certain. V was cut by 2 bases and J by 4 bases, with 8 bases left in between. The CDR3 extends over 13 amino acids. CDR1 is LNHDA, CDR2 SQIVND, per germline (reference sequence). CDR3 residues: CASSIKWSETQYF. CDR3 in DNA: TGTGCCAGTAGTATAAAGTGGTCAGAGACCCAGTACTTC.

This clone came up once. The CDR3 coding sequence is TGCGCCAGCAGCCATCCCGGGACTAGCCCCTACAATGAGCAGTTCTTC. Its translation: CASSHPGTSPYNEQFF. The chain combines TRBV4-3 with TRBJ2-1, with 9 bases identical to TRBD2. The germline gives CDR1 LGHNA, CDR2 YSLEER. The CDR3 extends over 16 amino acids. With V trimmed by 3 bases and J by 2 bases, 5 bases remained unmatched.

The gene calls are TRBV7-9 and TRBJ2-1, with D uncertain. This CDR3 has 13 amino acids. CDR1 is SEHNR and CDR2 is FQNEAQ in the germline V gene (reference sequence). V lost 3 bases, J lost 7 bases, and 10 bases lay in between. The CDR3 loop reads CASSFFMGNEQFF. CDR3 in DNA: TGTGCCAGCAGCTTTTTTATGGGGAATGAGCAGTTCTTC.

This chain links TRBV10-3 with TRBJ1-5, with unresolved D. Trimming removed 8 bases from V and 6 bases from J, with 11 bases in between. The CDR3 has 12 residues. Germline V lookup: CDR1 ENHRY, CDR2 SYGVKD. The chain's CDR3 is CAIGEGGQPQHF. CDR3 in DNA: TGTGCCATCGGGGAGGGCGGTCAGCCCCAGCATTTT.

The V and J genes are TRBV9 and TRBJ2-7; the D gene is possibly TRBD1 (6 bases). V lost 3 bases to trimming and J lost 5 bases, with 15 bases between them. The CDR3 has 14 residues. The germline CDR1 and CDR2 sequences are SGDLS and YYNGEE. As DNA, the CDR3 is TGTGCCAGCAGCGGGACAGATATAGCCCACGAGCAGTACTTC. Its protein product is CASSGTDIAHEQYF.

The gene calls are TRBV5-5 and TRBJ2-5; TRBD2 agrees at 8 bases. With 4 bases clipped from V and 4 bases from J, the junction kept 12 bases outside the gene matches. CDR1 is SGHKS and CDR2 is YYEKEE in the germline V gene (reference sequence). CDR3 length: 16 residues. The CDR3 loop is CASSHLLRGERETQYF. In DNA, the CDR3 is TGTGCCAGCAGCCATCTGTTGCGGGGGGAACGAGAGACCCAGTACTTC.

The chain uses TRBV7-9 and TRBJ2-3; D call uncertain. The CDR3 runs 14 residues. Germline V lookup: CDR1 SEHNR, CDR2 FQNEAQ (reference sequence). With 5 bases removed from V and 3 bases from J, the gap between germline ends came to 12 bases. Here the CDR3 reads CASSPFVGTDTQYF. CDR3 in DNA: TGTGCCAGCAGCCCATTTGTGGGAACAGATACGCAGTATTTT.

CDR3 DNA: TGTGCCAGCAGCTGGCATGGAGACACTGAAGCTTTCTTT. Its translation is CASSWHGDTEAFF. The chain recombines TRBV6-5 with TRBJ1-1, with D unclear. Germline V gene data show CDR1 as MNHEY and CDR2 as SVGAGI. V was trimmed by 6 bases and J by 3 bases, leaving 11 bases between them. The CDR3 spans 13 residues.

The chain couples TRBV30 to TRBJ1-2; no reliable D call. This CDR3 comprises 13 residues. Germline V gene data show CDR1 as GTSNPN and CDR2 as SVGIG (reference sequence). V shed 0 bases and J shed 4 bases, with 9 bases lying between them. This CDR3 reads CAWSVSGFYGYTF. The CDR3 nucleotides read TGTGCCTGGAGTGTTTCCGGGTTCTATGGCTACACCTTC.

The rearrangement uses TRBV5-4 and TRBJ2-7; 8 positions agree with TRBD2. The CDR3 extends over 14 amino acids. The germline V gene has CDR1 SGHNT and CDR2 YYREEE (reference sequence). V gave up 2 bases and J gave up 6 bases; unmatched junction bases: 7. CDR3 loop: CASSFSAGAAEQYF. Written as DNA, the CDR3 is TGTGCCAGCAGCTTTTCAGCGGGAGCTGCCGAGCAGTACTTC. The entire variable domain, with the rest obtained from reference TRBV5-4 and TRBJ2-7, is as follows: ETGVTQSPTHLIKTRGQQVTLRCSSQSGHNTVSWYQQALGQGPQFIFQYYREEENGRGNFPPRFSGLQFPNYSSELNVNALELDDSALYLCASSFSAGAAEQYFGPGTRLTVT.

A remark on this clone: The identical CDR3 is also encoded by other nucleotide sequences in the sample. The rearrangement links TRBV28 to TRBJ2-7; 9 bases fit TRBD2. Germline values: CDR1 MDHEN, CDR2 SYDVKM. J lost 3 bases, V lost 3 bases, and 0 bases had no gene match. This CDR3 is built from 13 residues. CDR3 in amino acids: CASSFSGGYEQYF. In nucleotides, the CDR3 is TGTGCCAGCAGTTTTAGCGGGGGCTACGAGCAGTACTTC.

The chain has TRBV11-2 and TRBJ1-1; D uncertain. This CDR3 comprises 13 residues. V lost 3 bases and J lost 3, with 8 bases in between. Germline CDR1 reads SGHAT; CDR2 reads FQNNGV. The CDR3 DNA is TGTGCCAGCAGCTTGGCCGGGGACACTGAAGCTTTCTTT. It codes for CASSLAGDTEAFF.

The gene calls are TRBV28 and TRBJ2-3, with D uncertain. Trimming took off 3 bases at V and 0 bases at J, with 13 bases between the two ends. CDR3 length: 16 residues. CDR1 and CDR2 (germline): MDHEN, SYDVKM. CDR3 in DNA: TGTGCCAGCAGTTTCTACTCCCCCGCTAGCACAGATACGCAGTATTTT. Its translation is CASSFYSPASTDTQYF.

The rearrangement joins TRBV6-5 to TRBJ2-7, with D tentatively TRBD2 (7 bases). Trimming left V 2 bases short and J 5 bases short, with 10 bases between. This CDR3 comprises 13 residues. CDR1 MNHEY and CDR2 SVGAGI come from the germline V gene. CDR3 in amino acids: CASSYEGGDEQYF. Here the CDR3 DNA reads TGTGCCAGCAGTTACGAGGGGGGGGACGAGCAGTACTTC.

Turning to this clone: The identical CDR3 is also encoded by other nucleotide sequences in the sample. The chain joins TRBV6-5 to TRBJ2-7, with TRBD2 identical over 12 bases. There are 15 residues in the CDR3. Per the germline V gene, CDR1 is MNHEY and CDR2 is SVGAGI. The junction had 5 bases not matched to a gene; V was cut back by 6 bases and J by 2 bases. The DNA of the CDR3 is TGTGCCAGCAGCCCCCTAGCGGGAGGGGCCTACGAGCAGTACTTC. It codes for CASSPLAGGAYEQYF.

This chain uses TRBV19 with TRBJ1-5; possibly TRBD1 for D (5 bases). This CDR3 spans 18 amino acids. V was pared by 3 bases and J by 3 bases, with 21 bases between. Germline V gene data show CDR1 as LNHDA and CDR2 as SQIVND (reference sequence). The CDR3 region has the DNA TGTGCCAGTAGTATGATGGATCTGGGACTGAGGGCCAATCAGCCCCAGCATTTT. Its protein product is CASSMMDLGLRANQPQHF.

The genes are TRBV27 and TRBJ1-2, with D perhaps matching TRBD1 (5 bases). Germline values: CDR1 MNHEY, CDR2 SMNVEV (reference sequence). The CDR3 totals 13 residues. V gave up 7 bases and J gave up 5 bases, with 14 bases separating them. The CDR3 nucleotides are TGTGCCAGCAAATGGCAGGGAGAGTATGGCTACACCTTC. Residues: CASKWQGEYGYTF.

The rearrangement links TRBV9 to TRBJ2-2, with D unresolved. Trimming removed 3 bases from V and 3 bases from J, with 12 bases in between. Germline CDR1 reads SGDLS; CDR2 reads YYNGEE. This CDR3 is 15 amino acids long. CDR3 loop: CASSAGSSYTGELFF. CDR3 sequence (DNA): TGTGCCAGCAGCGCAGGTAGCTCATACACCGGGGAGCTGTTTTTT.

The table lists this clone with a count of one. The rearrangement uses TRBV7-9 and TRBJ2-3; the D is unclear. The CDR3 is 12 residues long. Germline values: CDR1 SEHNR, CDR2 FQNEAQ (reference sequence). V was pared by 5 bases and J by 5 bases, with 8 bases between. In nucleotides, the CDR3 is TGTGCCAGCAGCCTTGCGGAAGATACGCAGTATTTT. Protein product: CASSLAEDTQYF.

The rearrangement links TRBV14 to TRBJ2-1, with TRBD1 identical over 10 bases. V dropped 8 bases and J dropped 8; count of bases not matched to a gene: 6. Per the germline V gene, CDR1 is SGHDN and CDR2 is FVKESK. The CDR3 consists of 13 residues. The CDR3 protein is CASEGDRGYEQFF. CDR3 bases: TGTGCCAGCGAGGGGGACAGGGGCTATGAGCAGTTCTTC.

This clone was detected once. The junction differs from germline at one of its ends, possibly a read error. This chain joins TRBV7-7 and TRBJ2-1, with 11 nucleotides matching TRBD2. Germline V gene data show CDR1 as SSHAT and CDR2 as FNYEAQ (reference sequence). CDR3 length: 18 amino acids. The CDR3 DNA reads TGTGCTAGCAGCTTAGAGGAGGTAGCGGGAGGGGAATACAATGAGCAGTTCTTC. Translation: CASSLEEVAGGEYNEQFF.

This clone has only one observation. At the DNA level, this CDR3 is encoded by other sequences in the same sample as well. The V and J genes are TRBV19 and TRBJ2-3; 9 positions agree with TRBD2. V shed 3 bases and J 5 bases; nucleotides not matched to a gene: 3. Per the germline V gene, CDR1 is LNHDA and CDR2 is SQIVND (reference sequence). This CDR3 has 14 amino acids. This chain's CDR3 is CASSIVLAGDTQYF. DNA for the CDR3: TGTGCCAGTAGTATTGTACTAGCGGGAGATACGCAGTATTTT. Based on the CDR3 plus reference TRBV19 and TRBJ2-3, the full variable domain is DGGITQSPKYLFRKEGQNVTLSCEQNLNHDAMYWYRQDPGQGLRLIYYSQIVNDFQKGDIAEGYSVSREKKESFPLTVTSAQKNPTAFYLCASSIVLAGDTQYFGPGTRLTVL.

This chain connects TRBV4-3 to TRBJ2-7, with D perhaps matching TRBD2 (5 bases). This CDR3 has 13 amino acids. Germline values: CDR1 LGHNA, CDR2 YSLEER. V lost 1 base to trimming and J lost 7 bases, with 11 bases between them. CDR3 DNA sequence: TGCGCCAGCAGCCAAGCTCTAGGCGGGGAGCAGTACTTC. This translates into CASSQALGGEQYF.

This chain connects TRBV7-3 to TRBJ2-1; tentatively, D is TRBD1 or TRBD2 (5 bases each). CDR3 size: 16 residues. Germline CDR1 is SGHTA and CDR2 is FQGTGA. Trimming cost V 5 bases and J 7 bases, with 21 bases left between them. The CDR3 sequence is CASSVWGEGEFNEQFF. Written as DNA, the CDR3 is TGTGCCAGCAGCGTCTGGGGAGAAGGGGAGTTTAATGAGCAGTTCTTC.

To note about this clone: Other DNA variants within this sample encode the same CDR3. The chain employs TRBV4-1 and TRBJ1-1; the match to TRBD1 covers 8 bases. CDR1 MGHRA and CDR2 YSYEKL come from the germline V gene. The V gene end was trimmed by 1 base and the J gene end by 2 bases; junction bases not matched to a gene: 3. The length of the CDR3 is 15 residues. CDR3 DNA sequence: TGCGCCAGCAGCCAAGTCGGGACAGGAAACACTGAAGCTTTCTTT. The encoded protein is CASSQVGTGNTEAFF.